This T cell receptor (beta chain) was profiled in a study of T-cell memory formation after mild COVID-19. Study-wide findings and caveats: In second-wave clones peaking day 37, SARS-CoV-2 specificity remained unconfirmed. Contracting CD4+ clones were located mainly in CM and EM, and CD8+ clones in EMRA. There were some responding clones in pre-infection memory, which suggested that cross-reactive memory had joined.

There are a few counts of this clonotype. Its antigen is unidentified. This CDR3 has 17 amino acids. Germline CDR1 is KGHDR and CDR2 is SFDVKD. V shed 3 bases and J 2 bases; nucleotides not matched to a gene: 5. TCRdb redid the calling of the 5' RACE reads with MiXCR, one entry per CDR3 protein. The data contain almost 550,000 distinct CDR3 sequences, about a fifth of them singletons. The sample comprised PBMCs or a T cell subset sorted from them (not recorded which). The chain uses TRBV24-1 and TRBJ2-1, with 11 bases identical to TRBD1. The sequence came from an adult woman who had mild COVID-19 (a few samples of this study predate the infection). Cell type and time point are not known. DNA of the CDR3: TGTGCCACCAGTGATAGAGGGACAGGGGGACCCTACAATGAGCAGTTCTTC. As protein: CATSDRGTGGPYNEQFF.